This T cell receptor (beta chain) was profiled in a study of OX40 agonist ivuxolimab in advanced cancers. Whole-study context: Eligibility admitted prior anti-PD-1, anti-PD-L1 or anti-CTLA-4 therapy; about 40% had some.

Study outcomes and limitations: Which antigen the expanded peripheral T cells recognized is unknown. CD8+ T cells (on average) carried more expanded clones than CD4+ T cells. At doses 0.1 to 3.0 mg/kg, CD4+ and CD8+ clones expanded.

Germline values: CDR1 SGHTA, CDR2 FQGNSA. The CDR3 runs to 14 residues. Trimming stripped 2 bases from V and 11 bases from J, with 18 bases between. TCRdb keeps only in-frame clones here, not all; method: immunoSEQ multiplex PCR. The sample includes about 75,000 clones, about 88% of them seen just once. This clone was observed a few times. Its cognate antigen is unknown. The source is an adult with an advanced solid tumor such as melanoma, head and neck, liver or kidney cancer. Source: CD4+ or CD8+ T cells sorted from blood, taken in a trial of the OX40 agonist ivuxolimab. V and J are TRBV7-2 and TRBJ1-1, with a possible D match to TRBD1 (6 bases). The CDR3: CASSLTVLSTGAFF. The CDR3 DNA is TGTGCCAGCAGCTTAACGGTCCTTTCTACAGGGGCTTTCTTT.